These T cell receptor beta chains were read from a single sample in a study of T cell responses to AZD1222 COVID-19 vaccine. Produced via immunoSEQ multiplex PCR; TCRdb's table is partial and in-frame only. The table has fewer than 45,000 clones, 85% to 90% seen once. Sequenced here: peripheral blood, sampled on day 0 of AZD1222 vaccination. Receptors were obtained from an adult in good health. CDR3s include the opening cysteine and the closing phenylalanine or tryptophan. D genes are given only for firm matches. The listing skips clone size in some rows; elsewhere it reads once, few, many or a size class.

CDR3	DNA	V	J	D	size
CASIVGGYTF	TGTGCCAGCATCGTAGGAGGCTACACCTTC	TRBV7-2	TRBJ1-2	-	-
CASSLRFLLDEQYF	TGTGCCAGTAGTTTACGGTTTTTGTTGGACGAGCAGTACTTC	TRBV19	TRBJ2-7	-	-
CATSSSLESGSANTQYF	TGTGCCACAAGTTCCTCTCTTGAGAGCGGGAGTGCAAATACGCAGTATTTT	TRBV5-5	TRBJ2-3	TRBD2	-
CASSHRVGSGAYSNQPQHF	TGTGCCAGCAGCCACCGAGTGGGGTCAGGGGCCTATAGCAATCAGCCCCAGCATTTT	TRBV7-2	TRBJ1-5	-	-
CASSVGTGTYTEAFF	TGTGCCAGCAGTGTGGGGACAGGCACATACACTGAAGCTTTCTTT	TRBV2	TRBJ1-1	TRBD1	-
CASSLGGDSYEQYF	TGCGCCAGCAGCTTGGGAGGGGACTCCTACGAGCAGTACTTC	TRBV5-1	TRBJ2-7	-	-
CASSRTGLDYGYTF	TGTGCCAGCAGTCGAACAGGGTTGGACTATGGCTACACCTTC	TRBV5-4	TRBJ1-2	-	-
CASKDSLGTEAFF	TGTGCCAGCAAAGACAGCTTGGGCACTGAAGCTTTCTTT	TRBV6-5	TRBJ1-1	-	-
CASSLFGLQETQYF	TGTGCCAGCAGCTTATTTGGTCTCCAAGAGACCCAGTACTTC	TRBV7-2	TRBJ2-5	-	-
CASSKQEMNTEAFF	TGTGCCAGCAGCAAACAGGAGATGAACACTGAAGCTTTCTTT	TRBV7-9	TRBJ1-1	-	-
CASSPQWTASSYEQYF	TGTGCCAGCTCTCCCCAATGGACGGCGAGCTCCTACGAGCAGTACTTC	TRBV18	TRBJ2-7	-	once
CASSPPSGSAYEQYF	TGTGCCAGCAGTCCACCAAGCGGGAGCGCCTACGAGCAGTACTTC	TRBV5-4	TRBJ2-7	TRBD2	-
CASSMESEPFTGANVLTF	TGTGCCAGTAGTATGGAGTCGGAACCATTTACTGGGGCCAACGTCCTGACTTTC	TRBV19	TRBJ2-6	-	-
CASTEGQPVTDGYTF	TGTGCCAGCACCGAGGGACAGCCCGTGACGGATGGCTACACCTTC	TRBV3-1/TRBV3-2	TRBJ1-2	TRBD1	-
CASSLSGDSYGYTF	TGTGCCAGCAGTTTATCCGGGGACAGTTATGGCTACACCTTC	TRBV28	TRBJ1-2	TRBD1	-
CASPPAPQALGETQYF	TGCGCCAGCCCACCTGCCCCGCAGGCCTTGGGAGAGACCCAGTACTTC	TRBV4-3	TRBJ2-5	-	-
CANRDSGNTIYF	TGCGCCAACCGGGACAGCGGAAACACCATATATTTT	TRBV10-2	TRBJ1-3	TRBD1	-
CASFTRTSGSSETQYF	TGCGCCAGCTTTACTCGGACTAGCGGGAGTTCAGAGACCCAGTACTTC	TRBV4-3	TRBJ2-5	TRBD2	-
CSASDRLAGSYEQYF	TGCAGTGCTAGTGATAGACTAGCGGGGTCTTACGAGCAGTACTTC	TRBV20-1	TRBJ2-7	TRBD2	-
CASSSQGYGYTF	TGTGCCAGCAGCTCGCAGGGGTATGGCTACACCTTC	TRBV7-8	TRBJ1-2	-	-
CASRERQGLAGYGYTF	TGCGCCAGCAGGGAAAGACAGGGCTTAGCGGGCTATGGCTACACCTTC	TRBV5-1	TRBJ1-2	TRBD1	-
CSANLGQAFSYEQYF	TGCAGCGCCAACCTTGGACAGGCCTTCTCCTACGAGCAGTACTTC	TRBV29-1	TRBJ2-7	TRBD1	-
CASSLPSGESLNEQFF	TGTGCCAGCAGTTTACCTAGCGGGGAGAGTTTAAATGAGCAGTTCTTC	TRBV27	TRBJ2-1	TRBD2	-
CASKPGPSSYEQFF	TGTGCCAGCAAACCGGGACCGTCTTCGTATGAGCAGTTCTTC	TRBV6-5	TRBJ2-1	-	-
CASSAIRRTEAFF	TGTGCCAGCAGCGCAATTCGGCGAACTGAAGCTTTCTTT	TRBV5-8	TRBJ1-1	-	-
CASSLETVNEKLFF	TGTGCCAGCAGTTTGGAGACGGTTAATGAAAAACTGTTTTTT	TRBV28	TRBJ1-4	-	-
CASSLDSLYEQYF	TGTGCCAGCAGCTTGGACAGCCTCTACGAGCAGTACTTC	TRBV5-4	TRBJ2-7	-	-
CASSLSPSISNEQYF	TGTGCCAGCAGCTTATCGCCCAGCATCTCCAACGAGCAGTACTTC	TRBV11-2	TRBJ2-7	-	-
CASGGGDYEQYF	TGTGCCAGCGGCGGGGGGGACTACGAGCAGTACTTC	TRBV5-6	TRBJ2-7	TRBD2	-
CASKQGGVSNQPQHF	TGTGCCAGCAAACAGGGAGGGGTAAGCAATCAGCCCCAGCATTTT	TRBV2	TRBJ1-5	-	-
CASSVQDSHNEQFF	TGTGCCAGCAGCGTCCAGGACAGTCACAATGAGCAGTTCTTC	TRBV6-4	TRBJ2-1	-	-
CASSYGTAIANYGYTF	TGCGCCAGCAGCTACGGGACAGCGATAGCTAACTATGGCTACACCTTC	TRBV5-1	TRBJ1-2	TRBD1	-
CASSLGTSGRVYEQYF	TGTGCCAGCAGCCTCGGGACTAGCGGGAGAGTATACGAGCAGTACTTC	TRBV9	TRBJ2-7	TRBD2	-
CASSAPRGDLSGYTF	TGTGCCAGCAGCGCACCCCGGGGGGACCTCTCAGGCTACACCTTC	TRBV9	TRBJ1-2	-	-
CASTRDTRNYEQYF	TGCGCCAGCACCCGGGACACCCGCAACTACGAGCAGTACTTC	TRBV5-1	TRBJ2-7	-	-
CASSPAAGAAGNTIYF	TGTGCCAGCTCACCCGCGGCTGGGGCGGCCGGAAACACCATATATTTT	TRBV18	TRBJ1-3	-	-
CASSLGPLERDWGGELFF	TGTGCCAGCAGCTTAGGCCCCCTGGAGCGGGACTGGGGCGGGGAGCTGTTTTTT	TRBV11-3	TRBJ2-2	TRBD2	once
CASSSRGTGEAFF	TGCGCCAGCAGCTCAAGAGGGACGGGGGAAGCTTTCTTT	TRBV5-1	TRBJ1-1	-	-
CATSRVGGGAKNIQYF	TGTGCCACCAGCAGAGTTGGTGGGGGAGCCAAAAACATTCAGTACTTC	TRBV15	TRBJ2-4	-	-
CASKPGQGINEQFF	TGTGCCAGCAAGCCGGGACAGGGTATTAATGAGCAGTTCTTC	TRBV2	TRBJ2-1	TRBD1	-
CASSPVLGQNIYSNQPQHF	TGTGCCAGTAGTCCCGTATTGGGACAGAATATATATAGCAATCAGCCCCAGCATTTT	TRBV19	TRBJ1-5	TRBD1	-
CASSRSGQEDGYTF	TGTGCCAGCAGCCGATCCGGGCAGGAAGATGGCTACACCTTC	TRBV6-5	TRBJ1-2	-	few
CASSSVTYEQYF	TGTGCCAGCAGTTCTGTAACCTACGAGCAGTACTTC	TRBV28	TRBJ2-7	-	-
CASSPPPDRTYGYTF	TGTGCCAGTAGTCCCCCTCCCGACAGGACCTATGGCTACACCTTC	TRBV19	TRBJ1-2	-	-
CASTPGDVYEQYF	TGTGCCAGCACCCCGGGTGACGTCTACGAGCAGTACTTC	TRBV7-9	TRBJ2-7	-	once
CATRTTTGGTNSPLHF	TGTGCCACCCGAACTACCACAGGGGGCACTAATTCACCCCTCCACTTT	TRBV28	TRBJ1-6	TRBD1	-
CASSLLAGDGNEQYF	TGTGCCAGCAGTTTACTAGCGGGAGATGGGAACGAGCAGTACTTC	TRBV28	TRBJ2-7	TRBD2	few
CASSSTGQGLYEQYF	TGCGCCAGCAGCTCTACTGGACAGGGCCTCTACGAGCAGTACTTC	TRBV5-1	TRBJ2-7	TRBD1	-
CASSQPTGSEQYF	TGTGCCAGCAGCCAACCTACAGGGAGCGAGCAGTACTTC	TRBV7-2	TRBJ2-7	-	-
CASSLLRTGSTGELFF	TGTGCCAGCAGCTTATTGAGGACAGGGAGCACCGGGGAGCTGTTTTTT	TRBV7-9	TRBJ2-2	TRBD1	-
CASSPTGQGDEKLFF	TGTGCCAGCAGTCCAACGGGACAGGGCGACGAAAAACTGTTTTTT	TRBV28	TRBJ1-4	TRBD1	-